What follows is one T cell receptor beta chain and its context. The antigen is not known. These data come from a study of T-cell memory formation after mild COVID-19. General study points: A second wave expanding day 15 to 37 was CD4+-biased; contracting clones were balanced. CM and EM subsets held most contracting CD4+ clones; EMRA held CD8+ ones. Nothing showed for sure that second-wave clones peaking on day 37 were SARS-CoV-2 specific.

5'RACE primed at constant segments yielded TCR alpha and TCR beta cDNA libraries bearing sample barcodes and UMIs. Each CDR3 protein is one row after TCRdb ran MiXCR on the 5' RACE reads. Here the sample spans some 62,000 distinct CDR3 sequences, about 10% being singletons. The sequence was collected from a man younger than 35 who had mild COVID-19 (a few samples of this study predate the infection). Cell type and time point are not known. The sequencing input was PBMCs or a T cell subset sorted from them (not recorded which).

CDR3 nucleotide sequence: TGTGCCAGCAGCCAAGACTATGTCCCCTACGAGCAGTACTTC. It is translated as CASSQDYVPYEQYF. V usage is TRBV4-2 and J usage is TRBJ2-7, with D unresolved. The CDR3 is made up of 14 amino acids. Germline lookup yields CDR1 LGHNA and CDR2 YNFKEQ. Trimming shortened V by 0 bases and J by 2 bases, and 8 bases separated the two germline ends.